This T cell receptor beta chain was observed in a study of blood T cell repertoires in COVID-19. On the study more broadly: From the United States, Italy and Spain came samples of acute and convalescent COVID-19. Sample material is recorded as cDNA or gDNA derived from T cells, B-cell-depleted T cells, or PBMCs.

In the authors' methods: Using reference gene primer amplification, nucleated cell counts were estimated. Data came from immunoSEQ multiplex PCR; TCRdb stores just in-frame clones and leaves some out. The V and J calls and the clone size are those of that table, but D and trimming were determined from the DNA. The table includes around 260,000 clones, around 81% detected once. In Seattle, patients joined the study during active infection and were tracked longitudinally. There are 15 residues in the CDR3. Germline lookup yields CDR1 SNHLY and CDR2 FYNNEI. V dropped 4 bases and J dropped 5 bases, with 14 bases sitting between them.

The sample comprised peripheral blood. The chain recombines TRBV2 with TRBJ2-2; TRBD1 might be the D (6 bases). This receptor was obtained from an older person with COVID-19, enrolled during active disease. The CDR3 spells CASSASGQVTGELFF. CDR3 DNA: TGTGCCAGCAGTGCCTCGGGACAAGTAACCGGGGAGCTGTTTTTT. Together with reference TRBV2 and TRBJ2-2, the CDR3 gives the full variable domain: EPEVTQTPSHQVTQMGQEVILRCVPISNHLYFYWYRQILGQKVEFLVSFYNNEISEKSEIFDDQFSVERPDGSNFTLKIRSTKLEDSAMYFCASSASGQVTGELFFGEGSRLTVL.